This T cell receptor beta chain was identified in a study of control samples from healthy donors and cancer patients. V was clipped by 6 bases and J by 7 bases, with 10 bases between them. The germline V gene has CDR1 LGHDT and CDR2 YNNKEL (reference sequence). The CDR3 is 11 amino acids. Some clones are missing from TCRdb's copy, which holds only in-frame ones; the method was immunoSEQ multiplex PCR. The top ten clones hold around 1.5% of a sample with approximately 160,000 clones, approximately 94% of them seen once. This receptor was taken from a woman between 18 and 29 years old in good health. The sample comprised blood. The chain joins TRBV3-1 (or the pseudogene TRBV3-2) to TRBJ2-7; D perhaps matches TRBD2 (5 bases). CDR3 amino acids: CASRDLGEQYF. The CDR3 coding sequence is TGTGCCAGCAGGGACTTGGGGGAGCAGTACTTC.